The TCR beta chain under discussion was sequenced for a study of cytomegalovirus exposure and HLA in healthy donors. Overall study: T cells numbering around 190 million yielded around 120 million unique TCR beta sequences in an earlier analysis.

The CDR3 consists of 18 residues. The V gene end was trimmed by 2 bases and the J gene end by 4 bases; junction bases not matched to a gene: 7. Germline CDR1 is LNHDA and CDR2 is SQIVND (reference sequence). Of note for this clone: Antigen unknown.

Study-wide findings and caveats: Among TCR beta chains, those listed as cytomegalovirus-associated numbered about 160. Associated with HLA alleles at 0.05 false discovery rate in a later analysis were over 15,000 TCR beta sequences.

In the PCR, 60 Vbeta and 13 Jbeta primers were used. Profiling relied on immunoSEQ multiplex PCR, and the TCRdb table lists in-frame clones only, not all of them. The table lists under 300,000 clones, 75% to 85% of them singletons. This clonotype was obtained from a woman in her fifties or sixties in good health and CMV-seropositive. The gene calls are TRBV19 and TRBJ2-2, with 13 positions matching TRBD2. Material: PBMCs. The CDR3 bases are TGTGCCAGTAGTATACGTCGAGGGACTAGCGGGATCACCGGGGAGCTGTTTTTT. This sequence encodes CASSIRRGTSGITGELFF.